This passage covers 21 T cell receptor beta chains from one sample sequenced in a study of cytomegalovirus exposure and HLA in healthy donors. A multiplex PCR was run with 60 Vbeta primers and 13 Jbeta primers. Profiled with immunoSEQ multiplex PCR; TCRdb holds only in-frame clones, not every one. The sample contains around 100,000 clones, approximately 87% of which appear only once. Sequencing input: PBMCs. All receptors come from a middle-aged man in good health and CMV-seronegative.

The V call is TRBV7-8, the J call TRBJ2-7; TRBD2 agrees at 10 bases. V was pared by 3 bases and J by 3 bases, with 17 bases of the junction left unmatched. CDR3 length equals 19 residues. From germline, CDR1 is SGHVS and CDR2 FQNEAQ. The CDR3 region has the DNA TGTGCCAGCAGCTTTTTGGCCGCAGCGGGGGGGGCGGGTGTCTACGAGCAGTACTTC. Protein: CASSFLAAAGGAGVYEQYF.

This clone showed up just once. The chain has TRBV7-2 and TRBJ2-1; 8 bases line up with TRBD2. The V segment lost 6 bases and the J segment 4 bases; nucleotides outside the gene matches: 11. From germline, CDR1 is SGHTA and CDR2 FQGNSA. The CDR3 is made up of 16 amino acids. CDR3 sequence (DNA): TGTGCCAGCAGTTTGTTTAGCGGGGTTTTTTACAATGAGCAGTTCTTC. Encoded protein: CASSLFSGVFYNEQFF.

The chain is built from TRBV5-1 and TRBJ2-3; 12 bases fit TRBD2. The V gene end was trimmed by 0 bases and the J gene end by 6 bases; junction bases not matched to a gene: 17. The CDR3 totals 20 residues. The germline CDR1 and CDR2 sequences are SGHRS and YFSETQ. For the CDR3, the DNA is TGCGCCAGCAGCTTGGCCCGACTAGCGGGGGCCCGCTCGGGTTGGGATACGCAGTATTTT. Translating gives CASSLARLAGARSGWDTQYF.

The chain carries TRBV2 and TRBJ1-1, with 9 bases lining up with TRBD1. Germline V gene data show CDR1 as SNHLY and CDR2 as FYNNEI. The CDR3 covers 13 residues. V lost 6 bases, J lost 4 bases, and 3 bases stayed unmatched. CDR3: CASSETGGTEAFF. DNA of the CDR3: TGTGCCAGCAGCGAGACAGGGGGCACTGAAGCTTTCTTT.

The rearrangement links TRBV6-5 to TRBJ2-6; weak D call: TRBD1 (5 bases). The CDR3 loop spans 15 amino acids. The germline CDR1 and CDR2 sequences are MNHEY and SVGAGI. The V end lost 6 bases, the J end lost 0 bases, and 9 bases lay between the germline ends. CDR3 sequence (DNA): TGTGCCAGCAGGGCACAGGCCTCTGGGGCCAACGTCCTGACTTTC. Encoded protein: CASRAQASGANVLTF.

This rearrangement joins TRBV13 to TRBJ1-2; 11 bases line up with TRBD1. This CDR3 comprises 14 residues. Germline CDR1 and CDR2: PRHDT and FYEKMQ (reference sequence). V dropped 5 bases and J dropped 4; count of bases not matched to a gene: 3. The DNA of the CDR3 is TGTGCCAGCAGCAGGGACAGGGGGTCCTATGGCTACACCTTC. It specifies CASSRDRGSYGYTF.

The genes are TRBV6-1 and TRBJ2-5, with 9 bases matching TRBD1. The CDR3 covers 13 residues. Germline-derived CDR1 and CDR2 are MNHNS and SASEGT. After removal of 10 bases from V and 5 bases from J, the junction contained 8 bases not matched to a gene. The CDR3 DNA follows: TGTGCCACGAACCTTGACAGGGGGGAGACCCAGTACTTC. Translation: CATNLDRGETQYF.

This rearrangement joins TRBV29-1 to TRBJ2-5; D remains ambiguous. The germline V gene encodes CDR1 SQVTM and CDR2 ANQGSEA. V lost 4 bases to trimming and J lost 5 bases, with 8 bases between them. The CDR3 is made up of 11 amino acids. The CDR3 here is CSVAPSETQYF. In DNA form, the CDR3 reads TGCAGCGTTGCCCCCTCCGAGACCCAGTACTTC.

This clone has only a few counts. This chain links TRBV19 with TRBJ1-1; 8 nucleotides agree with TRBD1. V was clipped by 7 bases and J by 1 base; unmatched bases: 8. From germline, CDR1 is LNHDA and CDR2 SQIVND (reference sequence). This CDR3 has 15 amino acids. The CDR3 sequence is CASNYRGGRNTEAFF. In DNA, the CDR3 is TGTGCCAGTAATTACAGGGGGGGTCGGAACACTGAAGCTTTCTTT.

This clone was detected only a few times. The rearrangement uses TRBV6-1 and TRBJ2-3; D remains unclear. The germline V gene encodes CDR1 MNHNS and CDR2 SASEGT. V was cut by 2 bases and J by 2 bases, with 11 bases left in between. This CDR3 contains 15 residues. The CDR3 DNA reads TGTGCCAGCAGTGAATCTAGAGTCCTCACAGATACGCAGTATTTT. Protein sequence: CASSESRVLTDTQYF.

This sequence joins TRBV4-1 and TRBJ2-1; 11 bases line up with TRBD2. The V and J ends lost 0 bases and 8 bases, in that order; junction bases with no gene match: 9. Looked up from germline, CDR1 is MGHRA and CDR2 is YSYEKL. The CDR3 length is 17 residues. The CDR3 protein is CASSQERTSGGSDEQFF. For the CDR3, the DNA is TGCGCCAGCAGCCAAGAACGCACTAGCGGGGGTAGCGATGAGCAGTTCTTC.

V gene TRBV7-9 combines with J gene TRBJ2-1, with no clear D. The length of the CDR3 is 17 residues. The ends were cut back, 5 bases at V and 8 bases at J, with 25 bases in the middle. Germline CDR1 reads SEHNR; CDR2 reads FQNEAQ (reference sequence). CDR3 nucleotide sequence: TGTGCCAGCAGCCGCCTTGGCCCCGTGGGCTCGGTAGATGAGCAGTTCTTC. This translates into CASSRLGPVGSVDEQFF.

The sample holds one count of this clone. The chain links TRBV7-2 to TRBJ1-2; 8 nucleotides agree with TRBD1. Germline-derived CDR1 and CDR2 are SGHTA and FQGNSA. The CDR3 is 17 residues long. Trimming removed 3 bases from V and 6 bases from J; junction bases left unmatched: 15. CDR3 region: CASSFKGASGGSDGYTF. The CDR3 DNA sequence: TGTGCCAGCAGCTTCAAGGGTGCTTCAGGGGGCTCGGATGGCTACACCTTC.

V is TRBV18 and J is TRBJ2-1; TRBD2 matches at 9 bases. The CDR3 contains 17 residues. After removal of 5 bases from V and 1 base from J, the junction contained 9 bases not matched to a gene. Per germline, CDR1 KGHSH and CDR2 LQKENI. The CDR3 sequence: CASSALTAGGSYNEQFF. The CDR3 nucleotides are TGTGCCAGCTCAGCGCTGACGGCGGGGGGGTCCTACAATGAGCAGTTCTTC. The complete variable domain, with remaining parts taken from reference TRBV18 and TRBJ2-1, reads NAGVMQNPRHLVRRRGQEARLRCSPMKGHSHVYWYRQLPEEGLKFMVYLQKENIIDESGMPKERFSAEFPKEGPSILRIQQVVRGDSAAYFCASSALTAGGSYNEQFFGPGTRLTVL.

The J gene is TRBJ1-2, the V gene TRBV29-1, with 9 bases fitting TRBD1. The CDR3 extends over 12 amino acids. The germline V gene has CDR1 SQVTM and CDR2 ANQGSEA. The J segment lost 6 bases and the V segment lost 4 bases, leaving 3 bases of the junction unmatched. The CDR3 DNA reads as TGCAGCGTTGGGGGACAGGGAAATGGCTACACCTTC. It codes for CSVGGQGNGYTF.

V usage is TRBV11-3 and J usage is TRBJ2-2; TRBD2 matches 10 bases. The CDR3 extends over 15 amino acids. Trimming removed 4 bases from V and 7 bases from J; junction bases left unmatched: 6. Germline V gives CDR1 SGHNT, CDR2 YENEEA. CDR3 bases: TGTGCCAGCAGCTCAAAGCGGGGGGGCAGCGGGGAGCTGTTTTTT. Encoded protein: CASSSKRGGSGELFF.

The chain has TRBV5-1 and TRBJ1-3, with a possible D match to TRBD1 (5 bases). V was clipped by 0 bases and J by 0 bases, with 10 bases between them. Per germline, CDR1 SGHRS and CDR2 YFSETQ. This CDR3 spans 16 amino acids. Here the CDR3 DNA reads TGCGCCAGCAGCTTGGCCCCAGACAGCTCTGGAAACACCATATATTTT. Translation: CASSLAPDSSGNTIYF.

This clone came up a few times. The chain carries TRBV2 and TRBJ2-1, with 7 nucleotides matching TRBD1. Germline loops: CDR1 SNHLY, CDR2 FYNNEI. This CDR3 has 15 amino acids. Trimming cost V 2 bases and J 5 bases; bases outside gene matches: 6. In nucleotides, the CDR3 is TGTGCCAGCAGTGAACAGGACAGGATAGACAATGAGCAGTTCTTC. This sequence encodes CASSEQDRIDNEQFF. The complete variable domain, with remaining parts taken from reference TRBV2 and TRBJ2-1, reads EPEVTQTPSHQVTQMGQEVILRCVPISNHLYFYWYRQILGQKVEFLVSFYNNEISEKSEIFDDQFSVERPDGSNFTLKIRSTKLEDSAMYFCASSEQDRIDNEQFFGPGTRLTVL.

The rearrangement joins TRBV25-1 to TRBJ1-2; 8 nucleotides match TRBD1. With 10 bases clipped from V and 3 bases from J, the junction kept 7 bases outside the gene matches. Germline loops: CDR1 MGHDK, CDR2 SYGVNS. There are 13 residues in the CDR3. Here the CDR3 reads CATTDRVDYGYTF. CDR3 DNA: TGTGCCACCACGGACAGGGTGGACTATGGCTACACCTTC.

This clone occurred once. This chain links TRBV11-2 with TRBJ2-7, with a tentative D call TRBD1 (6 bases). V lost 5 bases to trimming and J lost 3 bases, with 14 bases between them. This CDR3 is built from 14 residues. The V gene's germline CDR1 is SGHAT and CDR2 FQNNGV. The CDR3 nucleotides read TGTGCCAGCAGCGCGGACAGCCATATCTACGAGCAGTACTTC. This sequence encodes CASSADSHIYEQYF.

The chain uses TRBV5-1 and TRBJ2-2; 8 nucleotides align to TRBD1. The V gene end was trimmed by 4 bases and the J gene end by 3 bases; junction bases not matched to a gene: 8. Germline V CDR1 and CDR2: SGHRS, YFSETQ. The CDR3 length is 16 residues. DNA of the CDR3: TGCGCCAGCAGCCCTTCAGGGGGCTTGGACACCGGGGAGCTGTTTTTT. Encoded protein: CASSPSGGLDTGELFF.